This TCR beta chain derives from a study of technical replicates of blood from a handful of donors. CDR3 length: 16 amino acids. The V gene's germline CDR1 is SGHAT and CDR2 FQDESV (reference sequence). The trim removed 6 bases at V and 7 bases at J, leaving 12 bases unmatched. Repertoires were generated with immunoSEQ multiplex PCR, while TCRdb's copy carries only in-frame clones and drops some. The repertoire consists of 50,000 to 70,000 clones, with roughly 90% occurring once and the leading ten covering around 4.6%. The source is a human donor in good health. Some clones in this sample may be carry-over from other donors' samples. Source material: PBMCs. The J gene is TRBJ2-2, the V gene TRBV11-1; the match to TRBD2 covers 9 bases. The CDR3 bases are TGTGCCAGCAGGGGGGGTAGCGGGAGCCTCATCGGGGAGCTGTTTTTT. This encodes CASRGGSGSLIGELFF.